What follows are 17 T cell receptor beta chains derived from one specimen sequenced in a study of neoadjuvant anti-PD-1 for oral cavity cancer. Repertoires were generated with immunoSEQ multiplex PCR, while TCRdb's copy carries only in-frame clones and drops some. This sample has roughly 7,000 clones, with over 65% found just once. This sample comprised PBMCs, obtained before nivolumab (anti-PD-1) treatment. The source is a person between 35 and 79 years old with oral cavity squamous cell carcinoma.

The DNA for the CDR3 is TGTGCCAGCAGTTACACCTACTACGAGCAGTACTTC. This codes for CASSYTYYEQYF. The chain is built from TRBV6-5 and TRBJ2-7; D is unresolved. The CDR3 sequence is 12 residues long. The V gene's germline CDR1 is MNHEY and CDR2 SVGAGI. V was trimmed by 2 bases and J by 3 bases, leaving 5 bases between them.

The chain is built from TRBV5-1 and TRBJ1-1; D might be TRBD1 (6 bases). CDR3 length equals 15 residues. The germline CDR1 and CDR2 sequences are SGHRS and YFSETQ. Trimming stripped 0 bases from V and 4 bases from J, with 13 bases between. CDR3: CASSLGGTISTEAFF. The DNA of the CDR3 is TGCGCCAGCAGCTTGGGGGGGACAATTAGCACTGAAGCTTTCTTT.

The sample holds a few counts of this clone. The CDR3 sequence: CASSPTSGGDQQFF. For the CDR3, the DNA is TGTGCCAGCAGCCCCACTAGCGGGGGGGATCAGCAGTTCTTC. V usage is TRBV7-2 and J usage is TRBJ2-1; TRBD2 matches 13 bases. This CDR3 is built from 14 residues. Germline V gene lookup returns CDR1 SGHTA and CDR2 FQGNSA. After removal of 5 bases from V and 11 bases from J, the junction contained 6 bases not matched to a gene.

The V call is TRBV29-1, the J call TRBJ2-3; 11 bases align to TRBD2. V lost 5 bases, J lost 1 base, and 14 bases stayed unmatched. CDR1 and CDR2 from the germline V gene are SQVTM and ANQGSEA. The CDR3 is 18 amino acids. The CDR3 reads CSVRTRGLLAGGTDTQYF. The CDR3 region has the DNA TGCAGCGTTAGGACACGGGGGCTACTAGCGGGGGGCACAGATACGCAGTATTTT.

The CDR3 nucleotides are TGTGCCAGCAGCCTCCGAGGTAACACCATATATTTT. Protein: CASSLRGNTIYF. The V and J genes are TRBV11-2 and TRBJ1-3; D is ambiguous. This CDR3 region has 12 residues. V shed 5 bases and J shed 7 bases, with 9 bases lying between them. From germline, CDR1 is SGHAT and CDR2 FQNNGV. The complete variable domain, with remaining parts taken from reference TRBV11-2 and TRBJ1-3, reads EAGVAQSPRYKIIEKRQSVAFWCNPISGHATLYWYQQILGQGPKLLIQFQNNGVVDDSQLPKDRFSAERLKGVDSTLKIQPAKLEDSAVYLCASSLRGNTIYFGEGSWLTVV.

This rearrangement joins TRBV19 to TRBJ1-1, with no clear D. CDR1 and CDR2 (germline): LNHDA, SQIVND (reference sequence). The ends were cut back, 2 bases at V and 4 bases at J, with 26 bases in the middle. This CDR3 spans 19 amino acids. This CDR3 is CASSIRGGRSHGLITEAFF. The CDR3 nucleotides read TGTGCCAGTAGTATACGCGGCGGGCGGTCGCATGGGTTAATCACTGAAGCTTTCTTT.

The V and J genes are TRBV7-6 and TRBJ1-2, with D perhaps TRBD1 (6 bases). Deletions cut 1 base from V and 7 bases from J, with 10 bases between. CDR3 length: 13 amino acids. The germline V gene encodes CDR1 SGHVS and CDR2 FNYEAQ. CDR3 residues: CASSLDRARGYTF. The CDR3 DNA follows: TGTGCCAGCAGCTTAGACAGGGCACGTGGCTACACCTTC.

This clone was picked up a small number of times. The chain couples TRBV27 to TRBJ1-5, with 8 positions matching TRBD1. CDR3 length: 14 amino acids. V was pared by 5 bases and J by 6 bases, with 6 bases of the junction left unmatched. CDR1 and CDR2 from the germline V gene are MNHEY and SMNVEV (reference sequence). This CDR3 reads CASSPQQGGQPQHF. The CDR3, as DNA: TGTGCCAGCAGTCCTCAACAGGGGGGTCAGCCCCAGCATTTT.

The chain uses TRBV5-6 and TRBJ2-7; D call uncertain. The CDR3 runs to 13 residues. Germline V gives CDR1 SGHDT, CDR2 YYEEEE. The ends were cut back, 4 bases at V and 3 bases at J, with 11 bases in the middle. The DNA of the CDR3 is TGTGCCAGCAGCCTGCTTGGGTACTACGAGCAGTACTTC. Amino acid sequence: CASSLLGYYEQYF.

V usage is TRBV10-1 and J usage is TRBJ2-3, with 9 bases lining up with TRBD2. This CDR3 comprises 18 residues. Germline assignment: CDR1 WNHNN and CDR2 SYGVQD (reference sequence). The V segment lost 1 base and the J segment 9 bases; nucleotides outside the gene matches: 17. CDR3 DNA: TGCGCCAGCAGTGAGTTTGAGCGGGGGGAGCTTCCCGAGGGGACGCAGTATTTT. It codes for CASSEFERGELPEGTQYF.

This sequence joins TRBV7-9 and TRBJ2-1; 7 nucleotides line up with TRBD1. This CDR3 region has 14 residues. After removal of 5 bases from V and 3 bases from J, the junction contained 4 bases not matched to a gene. Germline CDR1 is SEHNR and CDR2 is FQNEAQ (reference sequence). The CDR3 DNA sequence: TGTGCCAGCAGCCCAGACAGGGACTACAATGAGCAGTTCTTC. This encodes CASSPDRDYNEQFF.

This chain uses TRBV13 with TRBJ2-7, with no clear D. The germline V and J ends were trimmed by 5 bases and 5 bases, with 13 bases remaining between them. This CDR3 has 13 amino acids. The germline V gene has CDR1 PRHDT and CDR2 FYEKMQ (reference sequence). The CDR3 reads CASSPQEAHEQYF. CDR3 DNA sequence: TGTGCCAGCAGCCCTCAAGAGGCCCACGAGCAGTACTTC.

The gene calls are TRBV4-3 and TRBJ2-1; D call uncertain. The V gene lost 0 bases and the J gene lost 4 bases, with 4 bases spanning the gap. This CDR3 comprises 13 residues. Per the germline V gene, CDR1 is LGHNA and CDR2 is YSLEER. CDR3 bases: TGCGCCAGCAGCCAAGAAGTTTACAATGAGCAGTTCTTC. Translation: CASSQEVYNEQFF.

The rearrangement links TRBV4-3 to TRBJ1-1, with no clear D. Trimming took off 0 bases at V and 11 bases at J, with 10 bases between the two ends. The CDR3 is 12 amino acids. Germline V lookup: CDR1 LGHNA, CDR2 YSLEER. The CDR3 here is CASSQDTREAFF. Here the CDR3 DNA reads TGCGCCAGCAGCCAAGATACGAGGGAGGCTTTCTTT.

In this sample, this clone turned up once. V and J are TRBV5-1 and TRBJ2-6; D is unresolved. The CDR3 is 16 residues long. The V end lost 0 bases, the J end lost 0 bases, and 7 bases lay between the germline ends. CDR1 is SGHRS and CDR2 is YFSETQ in the germline V gene. The CDR3 sequence is CASSLAGHSGANVLTF. In DNA, the CDR3 is TGCGCCAGCAGCTTGGCGGGTCACTCTGGGGCCAACGTCCTGACTTTC.

The chain is built from TRBV19 and TRBJ2-7, with TRBD1 identical over 8 bases. The CDR3 sequence is 15 residues long. With 0 bases clipped from V and 2 bases from J, the junction kept 3 bases outside the gene matches. Germline lookup yields CDR1 LNHDA and CDR2 SQIVND (reference sequence). The CDR3, as DNA: TGTGCCAGTAGTATAGATGTGACAGGGGCCTACGAGCAGTACTTC. It is translated as CASSIDVTGAYEQYF.

The chain is built from TRBV7-6 and TRBJ1-6, with D possibly TRBD1 on 5 matching bases. Trimming removed 5 bases at V and 9 bases at J, with 14 bases between. Germline loops: CDR1 SGHVS, CDR2 FNYEAQ. The CDR3 sequence is 14 residues long. The CDR3 region is CASSAPGRASPLHF. The CDR3 DNA follows: TGTGCCAGCAGCGCCCCAGGGAGGGCTTCACCCCTCCACTTT.